These 26 T cell receptor beta chains originate from one sample sequenced in a study of cytomegalovirus exposure and HLA in healthy donors. PCR used 60 Vbeta primers and 13 Jbeta primers. Assay used: immunoSEQ multiplex PCR; TCRdb lists only in-frame clones, some missing. Here the sample spans some 140,000 clones, about 84% being singletons. Sequences were obtained from PBMCs. The source is a middle-aged woman in good health and CMV-seropositive.

A few counts support this clone. The chain is built from TRBV6-5 and TRBJ2-7; D ambiguous. V shed 0 bases and J shed 2 bases, with 14 bases lying between them. The CDR3 runs 16 residues. CDR1 MNHEY and CDR2 SVGAGI come from the germline V gene. The CDR3 region is CASSYSFDAATYEQYF. In DNA, the CDR3 is TGTGCCAGCAGTTACTCTTTCGATGCGGCTACCTACGAGCAGTACTTC.

This clone has more than one count but fewer than ten. Here the CDR3 DNA reads TGTGCCAGTAGTATCGGGGGGGTCGAATCCATTGGAAAACTGTTTTTT. Its protein product is CASSIGGVESIGKLFF. The chain carries TRBV19 and TRBJ1-4; D is possibly TRBD1 (5 bases). The length of the CDR3 is 16 residues. Germline CDR1 is LNHDA and CDR2 is SQIVND (reference sequence). Trimming pared 3 bases from V and 10 bases from J, leaving 21 bases between.

The table lists this clone with a count of one. The chain has TRBV6-5 and TRBJ2-1, with 11 bases fitting TRBD1. V lost 6 bases and J lost 8; bases outside the gene matches: 9. This CDR3 comprises 15 residues. The germline V gene has CDR1 MNHEY and CDR2 SVGAGI. CDR3 sequence reads: CASSLDRGRIYEQFF. In DNA, the CDR3 is TGTGCCAGCAGCCTGGACAGGGGGCGAATATATGAGCAGTTCTTC.

This clone was detected a few times. The chain employs TRBV2 and TRBJ1-1, with 8 bases aligning to TRBD1. Losses at the gene ends were 4 bases for V and 1 base for J; bases not matched to a gene: 2. The CDR3 has 14 amino acids. Germline V gives CDR1 SNHLY, CDR2 FYNNEI. CDR3 residues: CASSADRGNTEAFF. CDR3 DNA: TGTGCCAGCAGTGCCGACAGGGGGAACACTGAAGCTTTCTTT.

This rearrangement joins TRBV5-1 to TRBJ2-5; 7 positions match TRBD1. CDR1 and CDR2 (germline): SGHRS, YFSETQ. V dropped 1 base and J dropped 5; count of bases not matched to a gene: 11. The CDR3 has 16 residues. The CDR3 sequence is CASSLSQGQLGETQYF. The CDR3 DNA follows: TGCGCCAGCAGCTTGTCCCAGGGACAGCTGGGGGAGACCCAGTACTTC.

The V gene is TRBV2, the J gene TRBJ1-2; 7 positions agree with TRBD1. The CDR3 is made up of 15 amino acids. Germline-derived CDR1 and CDR2 are SNHLY and FYNNEI. The junction had 9 bases not matched to a gene; V was cut back by 0 bases and J by 8 bases. Written as DNA, the CDR3 is TGTGCCAGCAGTGAAGCGCTTAGGGGGCGAGAGGGCTACACCTTC. Protein sequence: CASSEALRGREGYTF.

This chain joins TRBV14 and TRBJ2-7; 12 bases fit TRBD2. Germline V gene lookup returns CDR1 SGHDN and CDR2 FVKESK. The trim removed 4 bases at V and 3 bases at J, leaving 1 base unmatched. This CDR3 region has 14 residues. DNA for the CDR3: TGTGCCAGCAGCCCGACTAGCGGGAGCTACGAGCAGTACTTC. It encodes CASSPTSGSYEQYF.

The V call is TRBV27, the J call TRBJ2-7, with 10 bases that match TRBD1. Germline V lookup: CDR1 MNHEY, CDR2 SMNVEV (reference sequence). After removal of 3 bases from V and 2 bases from J, the junction contained 7 bases not matched to a gene. The CDR3 runs to 16 residues. The CDR3 DNA reads as TGTGCCAGCAGTTTTTCGGGACAGGGGCTAACCTACGAGCAGTACTTC. Amino acid sequence: CASSFSGQGLTYEQYF.

The V gene is TRBV30, the J gene TRBJ2-6; 7 bases map to TRBD1. Germline-derived CDR1 and CDR2 are GTSNPN and SVGIG (reference sequence). The junction had 7 bases not matched to a gene; V was cut back by 2 bases and J by 0 bases. The CDR3 loop spans 17 amino acids. The CDR3 sequence is CAWSSGTVSSGANVLTF. The CDR3, as DNA: TGTGCCTGGAGTTCCGGGACAGTAAGCTCTGGGGCCAACGTCCTGACTTTC.

The rearrangement joins TRBV5-6 to TRBJ2-3, with TRBD2 matching over 15 bases. The CDR3 extends over 15 amino acids. CDR1 and CDR2 (germline): SGHDT, YYEEEE. Trimming removed 6 bases from V and 6 bases from J; junction bases left unmatched: 5. DNA of the CDR3: TGTGCCAGCACCAAAGGACTAGCGGGAGGGGATACGCAGTATTTT. Its protein is CASTKGLAGGDTQYF.

The chain is built from TRBV6-6 and TRBJ2-7, with 7 bases fitting TRBD1. CDR3 length: 15 residues. Germline lookup yields CDR1 MNHNY and CDR2 SVGAGI (reference sequence). J lost 3 bases, V lost 4 bases, and 9 bases had no gene match. DNA for the CDR3: TGTGCCAGCAGTTTTCCCGGACAGGAAGGCTACGAGCAGTACTTC. It translates to CASSFPGQEGYEQYF.

As DNA, the CDR3 is TGTGCCAGTAGCCAGGGAGGACAGGGAGGACTATGGGAGACCCAGTACTTC. Translating it yields CASSQGGQGGLWETQYF. V and J are TRBV19 and TRBJ2-5; TRBD1 matches 8 bases. Per germline, CDR1 LNHDA and CDR2 SQIVND (reference sequence). Germline trimming cut 6 bases from V and 5 bases from J; bases unmatched to any gene: 17. This CDR3 has 17 residues.

V is TRBV30 and J is TRBJ2-7, with 9 nucleotides matching TRBD1. The ends lost 3 bases at V and 2 bases at J; junction bases unmatched: 8. The CDR3 is made up of 15 amino acids. Looked up from germline, CDR1 is GTSNPN and CDR2 is SVGIG (reference sequence). The CDR3 reads CAWSANRDRAYEQYF. The CDR3 bases are TGTGCCTGGAGCGCAAACCGGGACAGGGCCTACGAGCAGTACTTC.

The CDR3 DNA sequence: TGTGCCAGCAGCCCCGGACAGGTTACCAGCTCCTACGAGCAGTACTTC. Amino acid sequence: CASSPGQVTSSYEQYF. The V gene is TRBV9, the J gene TRBJ2-7; TRBD1 matches 7 bases. The CDR3 length is 16 residues. Per germline, CDR1 SGDLS and CDR2 YYNGEE. V shed 4 bases and J 0 bases; nucleotides not matched to a gene: 10.

J is TRBJ1-2 and V is TRBV6-1; D is perhaps TRBD1 (5 bases). Germline CDR1 reads MNHNS; CDR2 reads SASEGT. The CDR3 runs 15 residues. Trimming left V 2 bases short and J 7 bases short, with 17 bases between. This chain's CDR3 is CASSESRMAGGGYTF. CDR3 nucleotides: TGTGCCAGCAGTGAAAGCCGGATGGCCGGGGGTGGCTACACCTTC.

The chain joins TRBV5-1 to TRBJ2-5; tentatively, D is TRBD2 (6 bases). Germline V gene lookup returns CDR1 SGHRS and CDR2 YFSETQ. The V gene lost 6 bases and the J gene lost 4 bases, with 10 bases spanning the gap. This CDR3 region has 12 residues. CDR3 sequence (DNA): TGCGCCAGCACCGGGAGTTCAGAGACCCAGTACTTC. Translated, it gives CASTGSSETQYF.

The gene calls are TRBV4-1 and TRBJ2-7; 7 nucleotides line up with TRBD2. Trimming cost V 2 bases and J 3 bases; bases outside gene matches: 10. Per germline, CDR1 MGHRA and CDR2 YSYEKL. There are 16 residues in the CDR3. The CDR3 DNA reads TGCGCCAGCAGCCAAAAAAGCGGGACCCCAAACTACGAGCAGTACTTC. Translated: CASSQKSGTPNYEQYF.

The chain couples TRBV6-5 to TRBJ2-7; unclear D gene. The ends were cut back, 0 bases at V and 2 bases at J, with 14 bases in the middle. The V gene's germline CDR1 is MNHEY and CDR2 SVGAGI. The CDR3 has 16 residues. CDR3 residues: CASSYSVSLLAYEQYF. As DNA, the CDR3 is TGTGCCAGCAGTTACTCGGTGTCCTTACTTGCCTACGAGCAGTACTTC.

The J gene is TRBJ2-5, the V gene TRBV15, with 7 bases matching TRBD2. The J call may be in error: the DNA end matches TRBJ2-7 better. CDR1 and CDR2 from the germline V gene are LNHNV and YYDKDF (reference sequence). This CDR3 contains 15 residues. The CDR3 sequence is CATSRDWGGSYEQYF. The DNA of the CDR3 is TGTGCCACCAGCAGAGATTGGGGCGGGAGCTACGAGCAGTACTTC.

The rearrangement links TRBV11-2 to TRBJ2-3, with 8 nucleotides matching TRBD2. CDR3 length: 19 amino acids. Trimming removed 2 bases from V and 5 bases from J; junction bases left unmatched: 18. In germline, CDR1 is SGHAT, CDR2 FQNNGV. The CDR3 DNA follows: TGTGCCAGCAGCTTAACTAGCGGTATCGACCAACACGTCATAGATACGCAGTATTTT. Its protein is CASSLTSGIDQHVIDTQYF. The variable domain in full, completed from reference TRBV11-2 and TRBJ2-3, reads EAGVAQSPRYKIIEKRQSVAFWCNPISGHATLYWYQQILGQGPKLLIQFQNNGVVDDSQLPKDRFSAERLKGVDSTLKIQPAKLEDSAVYLCASSLTSGIDQHVIDTQYFGPGTRLTVL.

The rearrangement links TRBV19 to TRBJ1-1, with D perhaps TRBD1 (6 bases). CDR3 length: 15 amino acids. The V end was cut by 0 bases, the J end by 4 bases, with 12 bases between. Germline lookup yields CDR1 LNHDA and CDR2 SQIVND (reference sequence). DNA of the CDR3: TGTGCCAGTAGTATAGACTGGACAGCAACCACTGAAGCTTTCTTT. Translating it yields CASSIDWTATTEAFF.

A remark on this clone: Other DNA sequences in the same sample also yield this CDR3. The chain is built from TRBV19 and TRBJ2-3; TRBD2 aligns across 7 bases. There are 13 residues in the CDR3. The V gene's germline CDR1 is LNHDA and CDR2 SQIVND (reference sequence). Losses at the gene ends were 7 bases for V and 5 bases for J; bases not matched to a gene: 6. The CDR3 region has the DNA TGTGCCAGTACGAGGGAGGGGTTAGATACGCAGTATTTT. Translation: CASTREGLDTQYF.

CDR3 coding DNA: TGCGCCAGCAGCTTCACCTTCCTCCAAGGGAGCGGGACCACCTACAATGAGCAGTTCTTC. Protein sequence: CASSFTFLQGSGTTYNEQFF. J is TRBJ2-1 and V is TRBV5-1; 7 bases fit TRBD2. Germline trimming cut 2 bases from V and 2 bases from J; bases unmatched to any gene: 19. The length of the CDR3 is 20 residues. Per the germline V gene, CDR1 is SGHRS and CDR2 is YFSETQ. The full variable domain, in which reference TRBV5-1 and TRBJ2-1 provide the parts outside the CDR3, is KAGVTQTPRYLIKTRGQQVTLSCSPISGHRSVSWYQQTPGQGLQFLFEYFSETQRNKGNFPGRFSGRQFSNSRSEMNVSTLELGDSALYLCASSFTFLQGSGTTYNEQFFGPGTRLTVL.

J is TRBJ2-1 and V is TRBV5-1; 12 positions agree with TRBD2. This CDR3 spans 16 amino acids. Losses at the gene ends were 4 bases for V and 6 bases for J; bases not matched to a gene: 8. Germline CDR1 reads SGHRS; CDR2 reads YFSETQ. The chain's CDR3 is CASSRGLAGNVNEQFF. The DNA of the CDR3 is TGCGCCAGCAGCCGAGGACTAGCGGGAAACGTCAATGAGCAGTTCTTC.

The chain links TRBV29-1 to TRBJ2-1; D might be TRBD2 (7 bases). Per germline, CDR1 SQVTM and CDR2 ANQGSEA. The CDR3 sequence is 14 residues long. Deletions cut 7 bases from V and 5 bases from J, with 18 bases between. The DNA of the CDR3 is TGCAGCGGGAGGGGGGGGAGGGCAAACAATGAGCAGTTCTTC. Translated: CSGRGGRANNEQFF.

This clone was counted once. V usage is TRBV6-5 and J usage is TRBJ2-3; 9 bases map to TRBD2. The CDR3 length is 15 residues. V shed 6 bases, J shed 0 bases, and the junction held 4 bases outside the gene matches. From germline, CDR1 is MNHEY and CDR2 SVGAGI. The CDR3 sequence: CASRRLAVSTDTQYF. The CDR3 DNA is TGTGCCAGCAGAAGACTAGCGGTTAGCACAGATACGCAGTATTTT.